The next 11 T cell receptor beta chains were all read from a single sample in a study of CD8 T cells in ankylosing spondylitis. TCRdb redid the calling of the 5' RACE reads with MiXCR, one entry per CDR3 protein. Among 300,000 to 350,000 distinct CDR3 sequences listed, 11% were seen once. The sequencing input was blood, either unsorted or a sorted T cell fraction (not recorded which). The origin of the receptors is a female donor with ankylosing spondylitis or in good health (not recorded which).

There are many counts of this clonotype. The chain links TRBV10-3 to TRBJ2-1, with TRBD2 matching over 10 bases. CDR3 size: 14 residues. From germline, CDR1 is ENHRY and CDR2 SYGVKD. The V gene end was trimmed by 7 bases and the J gene end by 7 bases; junction bases not matched to a gene: 7. CDR3 nucleotide sequence: TGTGCCATCAAAGGCCTAGCGGGAGTTAATGAGCAGTTCTTC. Protein: CAIKGLAGVNEQFF.

This clonotype was seen ten or more times. The chain uses TRBV20-1 and TRBJ2-1, with 8 bases that match TRBD2. J lost 7 bases, V lost 7 bases, and 9 bases had no gene match. The length of the CDR3 is 13 residues. Germline V lookup: CDR1 DFQATT, CDR2 SNEGSKA (reference sequence). The CDR3 nucleotides read TGCAGTGAAAGAGCGGGAGCTGGTAATGAGCAGTTCTTC. Protein sequence: CSERAGAGNEQFF.

The sample holds many counts of this clonotype. The V gene is TRBV7-2, the J gene TRBJ2-3, with D perhaps TRBD1 or TRBD2 (5 bases each). Trimming took off 5 bases at V and 2 bases at J, with 14 bases between the two ends. From germline, CDR1 is SGHTA and CDR2 FQGNSA. The CDR3 is 15 residues long. For the CDR3, the DNA is TGTGCCAGCAGCCCAAAGGGGCGGGTCACAGATACGCAGTATTTT. It yields the protein CASSPKGRVTDTQYF.

In this sample, this clonotype turned up many times. The V gene is TRBV7-9, the J gene TRBJ1-1; no clear D gene. Deletions cut 1 base from V and 4 bases from J, with 7 bases between. CDR1 and CDR2 from the germline V gene are SEHNR and FQNEAQ (reference sequence). The CDR3 has 13 residues. This CDR3 reads CASSLVGSTEAFF. The CDR3 nucleotides are TGTGCCAGCAGCTTAGTAGGGAGCACTGAAGCTTTCTTT.

This clonotype was recorded at least ten times. This chain joins TRBV6-1 and TRBJ2-6; D remains unclear. The CDR3 covers 11 residues. Germline assignment: CDR1 MNHNS and CDR2 SASEGT. V lost 2 bases and J lost 15, with 8 bases in between. This chain's CDR3 is CASSESPALTF. In DNA form, the CDR3 reads TGTGCCAGCAGTGAATCCCCAGCCCTGACTTTC.

This clonotype occurred a few times. This chain joins TRBV11-3 and TRBJ2-3; D unclear. From germline, CDR1 is SGHNT and CDR2 YENEEA. CDR3 length: 14 amino acids. Trimming took 3 bases from V and 8 from J, leaving 15 bases between them. The CDR3 loop is CASSFRIVRLTQYF. DNA for the CDR3: TGTGCCAGCAGCTTTCGTATCGTGCGACTTACGCAGTATTTT.

This clonotype was recorded many times. Here the CDR3 DNA reads TGTGCCAGCAGCTTAGCTTCCCACACAGATACGCAGTATTTT. It encodes CASSLASHTDTQYF. This sequence joins TRBV7-2 and TRBJ2-3; no firm D call. There are 14 residues in the CDR3. The germline V gene has CDR1 SGHTA and CDR2 FQGNSA. Trimming cost V 0 bases and J 2 bases, with 6 bases left between them.

In this sample, this clonotype turned up many times. The chain employs TRBV5-1 and TRBJ2-3; TRBD1 matches at 11 bases. Germline V gene lookup returns CDR1 SGHRS and CDR2 YFSETQ. The CDR3 loop spans 16 amino acids. V shed 5 bases and J 3 bases; nucleotides not matched to a gene: 8. This CDR3 reads CASSYRTGGFTDTQYF. The CDR3 nucleotides read TGCGCCAGCAGTTATAGGACAGGGGGCTTTACAGATACGCAGTATTTT.

This clonotype was seen at least ten times. This chain joins TRBV6-5 and TRBJ2-2; D could derive from TRBD1 or TRBD2 (5 bases each). The CDR3 is 16 amino acids. Germline CDR1 is MNHEY and CDR2 is SVGAGI. Deletions cut 2 bases from V and 1 base from J, with 11 bases between. CDR3 protein: CASSYEGQVNTGELFF. The CDR3 DNA is TGTGCCAGCAGTTACGAGGGGCAGGTGAACACCGGGGAGCTGTTTTTT.

This clonotype occurred many times. The chain uses TRBV7-8 and TRBJ2-7, with D uncertain. Germline-derived CDR1 and CDR2 are SGHVS and FQNEAQ. The length of the CDR3 is 16 residues. V was clipped by 3 bases and J by 2 bases, with 17 bases between them. Here the CDR3 DNA reads TGTGCCAGCAGCTTTCTCCCGGGCCCCGTAACCTACGAGCAGTACTTC. Translation: CASSFLPGPVTYEQYF.

The sample holds many counts of this clonotype. The rearrangement links TRBV20-1 to TRBJ2-1, with no clear D. The CDR3 spans 14 residues. Trimming cost V 3 bases and J 6 bases, with 15 bases left between them. Looked up from germline, CDR1 is DFQATT and CDR2 is SNEGSKA (reference sequence). The CDR3 sequence: CSASTTGIGNEQFF. In DNA form, the CDR3 reads TGCAGTGCTAGCACGACTGGAATAGGCAATGAGCAGTTCTTC.